This T cell receptor beta chain comes out of a study of cytomegalovirus exposure and HLA in healthy donors. Both 60 Vbeta primers and 13 Jbeta primers went into the PCR. Sequencing used immunoSEQ multiplex PCR; TCRdb keeps in-frame clones, though not all of them. The sample lists about 160,000 clones; approximately 75% were seen once. This clone occurred a few times. Germline trimming cut 2 bases from V and 5 bases from J; bases unmatched to any gene: 4. The CDR3 length is 13 residues. Per the germline V gene, CDR1 is GTSNPN and CDR2 is SVGIG (reference sequence). This chain joins TRBV30 and TRBJ2-5; 8 positions match TRBD2. Sequenced input: PBMCs. The TCR was taken from a man in his fifties in good health and CMV-seropositive. CDR3 nucleotide sequence: TGTGCCTGGAGTCGGGGGGGGGAGGAGACCCAGTACTTC. This encodes CAWSRGGEETQYF.